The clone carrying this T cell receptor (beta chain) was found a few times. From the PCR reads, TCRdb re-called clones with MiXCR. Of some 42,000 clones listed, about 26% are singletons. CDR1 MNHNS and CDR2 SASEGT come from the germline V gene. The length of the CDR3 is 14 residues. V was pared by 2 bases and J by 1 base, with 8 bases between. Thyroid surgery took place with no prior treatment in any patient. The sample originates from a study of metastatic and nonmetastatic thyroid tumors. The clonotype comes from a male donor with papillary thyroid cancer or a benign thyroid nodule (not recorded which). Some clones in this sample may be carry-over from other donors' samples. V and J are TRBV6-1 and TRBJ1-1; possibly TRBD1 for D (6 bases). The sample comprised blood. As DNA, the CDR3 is TGTGCCAGCAGTGAATTACAGGGGAACACTGAAGCTTTCTTT. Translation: CASSELQGNTEAFF.